This TCR beta chain was sequenced during a study of cytomegalovirus exposure and HLA in healthy donors. General study findings and limits: Cytomegalovirus status, reportedly, was diagnosed with high specificity and sensitivity by the classifier. Cytomegalovirus association was assigned to around 150 TCR beta chains.

The primer mix had 60 Vbeta and 13 Jbeta primers. Some clones are missing from TCRdb's copy, which holds only in-frame ones; the method was immunoSEQ multiplex PCR. The sample has 150,000 to 250,000 clones; roughly four fifths are singletons. CDR3 length: 14 residues. V dropped 3 bases and J dropped 6; count of bases not matched to a gene: 1. Germline-derived CDR1 and CDR2 are SEHNR and FQNEAQ (reference sequence). This clone was observed a single time. Its antigen is undetermined. The sample comprised PBMCs. The TCR sequence derives from a young man in good health and CMV-seronegative. The rearrangement uses TRBV7-9 and TRBJ2-1, with TRBD1 matching 11 bases. The CDR3 DNA sequence: TGTGCCAGCAGCTTGGGACAGGGGGTCAATGAGCAGTTCTTC. Amino acid sequence: CASSLGQGVNEQFF.